Presented here are 28 T cell receptor beta chains from one specimen sequenced in a study of blood T cells in healthy people across ages. With a J-beta primer mix and a sample-barcoded 5' primer, a second PCR ran about 7 to 12 cycles. From the 5' RACE reads, TCRdb called clonotypes with MiXCR, one entry per CDR3 protein. The data contain 790,000 or so distinct CDR3 sequences, around 50% of them seen just once; the ten biggest clones take up roughly 25%. Sequenced material: blood. All receptors derive from a man aged 35 to 55 in good health.

This clonotype was seen only a few times. The J gene is TRBJ1-1, the V gene TRBV12-5; the D gene is possibly TRBD1 (5 bases). V lost 5 bases and J 1 base, leaving 11 bases between the germline ends. This CDR3 region has 14 residues. The germline V gene encodes CDR1 LGHNT and CDR2 FRNRAP. The CDR3 is CASGPWGGNTEAFF. The CDR3 nucleotides are TGTGCTAGTGGTCCCTGGGGGGGGAACACTGAAGCTTTCTTT.

This clonotype was counted a few times. The chain links TRBV7-2 to TRBJ2-7; the D call may be TRBD1 or TRBD2 (5 bases each). V was clipped by 3 bases and J by 6 bases, with 12 bases between them. Germline loops: CDR1 SGHTA, CDR2 FQGNSA. The CDR3 spans 13 residues. Written as DNA, the CDR3 is TGTGCCAGCAGCTTCGAAACGGGGCGCGAGCAGTACTTC. It specifies CASSFETGREQYF.

The chain couples TRBV3-1 to TRBJ2-4, with 10 bases matching TRBD1. The ends lost 4 bases at V and 0 bases at J; junction bases unmatched: 6. The germline gives CDR1 LGHDT, CDR2 YNNKEL (reference sequence). CDR3 length equals 17 residues. CDR3 in amino acids: CASSLGGQGKAKNIQYF. As DNA, the CDR3 is TGTGCCAGCAGCCTCGGGGGACAGGGGAAAGCCAAAAACATTCAGTACTTC.

This clonotype has only a few counts. The CDR3: CASSYGLGQGSTEAFF. Written as DNA, the CDR3 is TGTGCCAGCAGTTACGGTCTCGGGCAGGGATCAACTGAAGCTTTCTTT. The gene calls are TRBV6-2 or TRBV6-3 and TRBJ1-1, with a possible D match to TRBD1 (5 bases). The CDR3 runs 16 residues. Germline CDR1 is MNHEY and CDR2 is SVGEGT. V shed 2 bases and J shed 5 bases, with 18 bases lying between them.

The chain links TRBV3-1 to TRBJ1-2; 8 bases are a match to TRBD1. CDR3 length: 16 amino acids. The junction had 6 bases not matched to a gene; V was cut back by 0 bases and J by 3 bases. Germline CDR1 LGHDT, CDR2 YNNKEL (reference sequence). The chain's CDR3 is CASSQEGQGKDYGYTF. In DNA, the CDR3 is TGTGCCAGCAGCCAAGAAGGACAGGGAAAGGACTATGGCTACACCTTC.

This clonotype has just a few counts. The J gene is TRBJ1-5, the V gene TRBV6-2 or TRBV6-3; D is possibly TRBD1 (5 bases). The CDR3 is 15 residues long. Germline V gene data show CDR1 as MNHEY and CDR2 as SVGEGT. The ends were cut back, 6 bases at V and 0 bases at J, with 12 bases in the middle. The CDR3 region is CASSRGTVSNQPQHF. CDR3 nucleotides: TGTGCCAGCAGCCGAGGGACGGTTAGCAATCAGCCCCAGCATTTT.

V gene TRBV5-1 combines with J gene TRBJ1-1; no clear D gene. Germline CDR1 is SGHRS and CDR2 is YFSETQ. The germline V and J ends were trimmed by 3 bases and 1 base, with 16 bases remaining between them. This CDR3 spans 16 amino acids. CDR3 amino acids: CASSSLDGSSNTEAFF. Written as DNA, the CDR3 is TGCGCCAGCAGCTCGCTCGATGGGTCTTCGAACACTGAAGCTTTCTTT.

The chain has TRBV3-1 and TRBJ2-3; no firm D call. Germline V gives CDR1 LGHDT, CDR2 YNNKEL (reference sequence). The V end was cut by 3 bases, the J end by 2 bases, with 12 bases between. The CDR3 runs to 15 residues. Here the CDR3 reads CASSHGWQNTDTQYF. The CDR3 nucleotides are TGTGCCAGCAGCCACGGCTGGCAGAACACAGATACGCAGTATTTT.

The chain links TRBV7-9 to TRBJ2-1, with D unclear. The J call is uncertain, as TRBJ2-7 better fits the DNA end. Per the germline V gene, CDR1 is SEHNR and CDR2 is FQNEAQ (reference sequence). CDR3 length: 15 amino acids. The CDR3 protein is CASSLVAVGYNEQYF. The CDR3 DNA sequence: TGTGCCAGCAGCTTAGTAGCAGTTGGGTACAATGAGCAGTACTTC.

This chain joins TRBV7-8 and TRBJ1-1; TRBD1 matches at 7 bases. This CDR3 spans 19 amino acids. Germline V gene sequence: CDR1 SGHVS, CDR2 FQNEAQ. Losses at the gene ends were 0 bases for V and 0 bases for J; bases not matched to a gene: 13. The CDR3 sequence is CASSLATGQETQMNTEAFF. CDR3 bases: TGTGCCAGCAGCTTAGCTACCGGACAGGAAACTCAAATGAACACTGAAGCTTTCTTT. Based on the CDR3 plus reference TRBV7-8 and TRBJ1-1, the full variable domain is GAGVSQSPRYKVAKRGQDVALRCDPISGHVSLFWYQQALGQGPEFLTYFQNEAQLDKSGLPSDRFFAERPEGSVSTLKIQRTQQEDSAVYLCASSLATGQETQMNTEAFFGQGTRLTVV.

This clonotype was recorded once. The chain joins TRBV28 to TRBJ1-1, with D unresolved. V lost 6 bases to trimming and J lost 6 bases, with 11 bases between them. The CDR3 spans 12 residues. The germline gives CDR1 MDHEN, CDR2 SYDVKM. This CDR3 reads CASSYQSPEAFF. The DNA for the CDR3 is TGTGCCAGCAGCTACCAGAGTCCTGAAGCTTTCTTT.

V usage is TRBV7-9 and J usage is TRBJ2-2; D is perhaps TRBD2 (6 bases). CDR3 length: 17 amino acids. The V gene lost 1 base and the J gene lost 1 base, with 13 bases spanning the gap. Germline V gene sequence: CDR1 SEHNR, CDR2 FQNEAQ (reference sequence). The CDR3 sequence is CASSLETLAENTGELFF. The CDR3 DNA sequence: TGTGCCAGCAGCTTAGAAACGTTAGCGGAGAACACCGGGGAGCTGTTTTTT.

The V gene is TRBV11-2, the J gene TRBJ2-4; D call uncertain. The J call may be mistaken, given a closer DNA end match to TRBJ2-5. Germline assignment: CDR1 SGHAT and CDR2 FQNNGV. This CDR3 is built from 15 residues. This CDR3 reads CASSPPLGGQETQYF. As DNA, the CDR3 is TGTGCCAGCAGCCCACCTCTGGGCGGCCAAGAGACCCAGTACTTC.

This clonotype was counted a single time. The V gene is TRBV7-2, the J gene TRBJ2-7; tentatively, D is TRBD1 or TRBD2 (5 bases each). The germline V gene encodes CDR1 SGHTA and CDR2 FQGNSA. CDR3 length: 18 residues. The V end was cut by 5 bases, the J end by 0 bases, with 23 bases between. CDR3 in DNA: TGTGCCAGCAGCCCTCGGGACGGCATGCTACCAGTCTCCTACGAGCAGTACTTC. Translated, it gives CASSPRDGMLPVSYEQYF.

The rearrangement links TRBV12-3 or TRBV12-4 to TRBJ2-5, with a weak D call TRBD1 (6 bases). The J call may be mistaken, given a closer DNA end match to TRBJ2-7. CDR3 size: 15 residues. In DNA, the CDR3 is TGTGCCAGCAGTTCAACAGGGATTCTAACCTACGAGCAGTACTTC. This encodes CASSSTGILTYEQYF.

The chain carries TRBV20-1 and TRBJ2-1; 10 bases line up with TRBD1. CDR1 is DFQATT and CDR2 is SNEGSKA in the germline V gene (reference sequence). The CDR3 consists of 19 residues. The J segment lost 10 bases and the V segment lost 6 bases, leaving 27 bases of the junction unmatched. As DNA, the CDR3 is TGCAGTGCCACAGCCCAGGGACAGGGGATCGGGGCCTCCCGCGGAGAGCAGTTCTTC. Encoded protein: CSATAQGQGIGASRGEQFF.

This clonotype was seen just once. The chain uses TRBV20-1 and TRBJ2-3; TRBD1 agrees at 7 bases. Germline V gene sequence: CDR1 DFQATT, CDR2 SNEGSKA (reference sequence). Germline trimming cut 5 bases from V and 3 bases from J; bases unmatched to any gene: 5. This CDR3 spans 13 amino acids. CDR3 loop: CSAVDRETDTQYF. The CDR3 bases are TGCAGTGCTGTAGACAGGGAAACAGATACGCAGTATTTT.

The V and J genes are TRBV6-1 and TRBJ2-7; D possibly corresponds to TRBD1 (5 bases). V lost 1 base to trimming and J lost 2 bases, with 6 bases between them. The CDR3 totals 13 residues. Per germline, CDR1 MNHNS and CDR2 SASEGT. CDR3 nucleotide sequence: TGTGCCAGCAGTGAAGAGACAGCCTACGAGCAGTACTTC. Translated: CASSEETAYEQYF.

Here the CDR3 DNA reads TGCGCCAGCAGCTTGGGACTGGGAGGAAGCGGGAAGTACTTC. This codes for CASSLGLGGSGKYF. V is TRBV5-1 and J is TRBJ2-5; 7 bases are a match to TRBD2. Unmatched junction bases numbered 11, after V lost 0 bases and J lost 12 bases. CDR1 and CDR2 (germline): SGHRS, YFSETQ. This CDR3 has 14 amino acids.

The gene calls are TRBV20-1 and TRBJ1-2, with TRBD1 matching over 9 bases. Germline CDR1 reads DFQATT; CDR2 reads SNEGSKA (reference sequence). CDR3 length: 13 residues. V was pared by 6 bases and J by 3 bases, with 5 bases of the junction left unmatched. CDR3 nucleotide sequence: TGCAGTGCGGTGGGACAGGGACACTATGGCTACACCTTC. Its protein is CSAVGQGHYGYTF.

The chain employs TRBV13 and TRBJ1-1; the D gene is possibly TRBD1 (5 bases). V was pared by 5 bases and J by 3 bases, with 22 bases between. This CDR3 is 17 amino acids long. From germline, CDR1 is PRHDT and CDR2 FYEKMQ (reference sequence). CDR3: CASSPNWGAGRDTEAFF. The DNA of the CDR3 is TGTGCCAGCAGCCCTAATTGGGGTGCAGGGCGAGACACTGAAGCTTTCTTT.

The chain combines TRBV6-2 or TRBV6-3 with TRBJ2-7; the match to TRBD1 covers 9 bases. In germline, CDR1 is MNHEY, CDR2 SVGEGT. The CDR3 spans 16 residues. V was clipped by 6 bases and J by 2 bases; unmatched bases: 11. For the CDR3, the DNA is TGTGCCAGCAGAATCCGGGACAGGGTACGAACCTACGAGCAGTACTTC. This encodes CASRIRDRVRTYEQYF.

The V call is TRBV6-1, the J call TRBJ2-5; 13 bases are shared with TRBD2. The CDR3 totals 17 residues. V was clipped by 4 bases and J by 5 bases; unmatched bases: 10. Germline values: CDR1 MNHNS, CDR2 SASEGT. CDR3 residues: CASSVKLAGGRMETQYF. CDR3 nucleotides: TGTGCCAGCAGTGTCAAACTAGCGGGGGGGCGTATGGAGACCCAGTACTTC.

CDR3 protein: CASSLRSGTGGDTQYF. The CDR3 nucleotides are TGTGCCAGCAGCTTGCGCTCTGGGACAGGGGGAGATACGCAGTATTTT. The gene calls are TRBV5-4 and TRBJ2-3, with 11 bases fitting TRBD1. The CDR3 spans 16 residues. J gave up 5 bases and V 1 base, and 6 bases lay outside the gene matches. Germline V lookup: CDR1 SGHNT, CDR2 YYREEE (reference sequence). The full variable domain, with the rest looked up from reference TRBV5-4 and TRBJ2-3, is ETGVTQSPTHLIKTRGQQVTLRCSSQSGHNTVSWYQQALGQGPQFIFQYYREEENGRGNFPPRFSGLQFPNYSSELNVNALELDDSALYLCASSLRSGTGGDTQYFGPGTRLTVL.

The gene calls are TRBV10-3 and TRBJ2-6, with D possibly being TRBD1 (6 bases). Germline CDR1 reads ENHRY; CDR2 reads SYGVKD. The CDR3 runs to 18 residues. Trimming cost V 1 base and J 4 bases, with 17 bases left between them. CDR3 amino acids: CAISEFPPQGPGANVLTF. The CDR3 region has the DNA TGTGCCATCAGTGAGTTCCCACCACAGGGCCCCGGGGCCAACGTCCTGACTTTC.

The chain uses TRBV2 and TRBJ2-3; D unresolved. The length of the CDR3 is 12 residues. Germline CDR1 reads SNHLY; CDR2 reads FYNNEI. Trimming cost V 5 bases and J 6 bases, with 9 bases left between them. DNA for the CDR3: TGTGCCAGCAGTTTTGACGGGGATACGCAGTATTTT. This sequence encodes CASSFDGDTQYF. The whole variable domain, filled in from reference TRBV2 and TRBJ2-3, reads EPEVTQTPSHQVTQMGQEVILRCVPISNHLYFYWYRQILGQKVEFLVSFYNNEISEKSEIFDDQFSVERPDGSNFTLKIRSTKLEDSAMYFCASSFDGDTQYFGPGTRLTVL.

The chain joins TRBV2 to TRBJ2-6; D gene unclear. The CDR3 loop spans 17 amino acids. With 5 bases removed from V and 0 bases from J, the gap between germline ends came to 14 bases. Germline V gene lookup returns CDR1 SNHLY and CDR2 FYNNEI. CDR3 DNA: TGTGCCAGCAGTACGGGCCTTGCTCGCTCTGGGGCCAACGTCCTGACTTTC. Translated, it gives CASSTGLARSGANVLTF.

The chain combines TRBV5-6 with TRBJ2-4; 9 bases map to TRBD1. With V trimmed by 2 bases and J by 4 bases, 4 bases remained unmatched. The germline V gene has CDR1 SGHDT and CDR2 YYEEEE. The CDR3 has 15 residues. The CDR3 DNA follows: TGTGCCAGCAGCTTCCGAGGGACAGGGAAAAACATTCAGTACTTC. The encoded protein is CASSFRGTGKNIQYF.